The next 21 T cell receptor beta chains were all read from a single sample in a study of a mutant IDH1 vaccine in newly diagnosed glioma. Time point in this sample: baseline, week 1 (first vaccination visit). Treatment defined: pre-vaccination baseline after standard-of-care therapy. The table came from immunoSEQ multiplex PCR; TCRdb's copy has only in-frame clones and leaves some out. The table shows around 24,000 clones, with 85% to 95% occurring only once. The specimen was PBMCs, collected from a glioma patient treated with radiotherapy, temozolomide or both. Every receptor here comes from a man aged 40-49 years with glioma.

This chain links TRBV11-2 with TRBJ2-5; a possible D gene is TRBD1 (6 bases). The length of the CDR3 is 15 residues. V was cut by 1 base and J by 1 base, with 10 bases left in between. Germline CDR1 is SGHAT and CDR2 is FQNNGV. The CDR3, as DNA: TGTGCCAGCAGCTTAGTTGTGGGGGCCCAAGAGACCCAGTACTTC. Translation gives CASSLVVGAQETQYF.

The chain links TRBV5-5 to TRBJ2-7; possibly TRBD1 for D (6 bases). Trimming cost V 1 base and J 5 bases, with 13 bases left between them. CDR1 is SGHKS, CDR2 YYEKEE, per germline (reference sequence). The CDR3 is made up of 14 amino acids. Written as DNA, the CDR3 is TGTGCCAGCAGCTTGATCCGGACAGTAGACGAGCAGTACTTC. Protein product: CASSLIRTVDEQYF.

The J gene is TRBJ1-2, the V gene TRBV2; D is perhaps TRBD1 (5 bases). Trimming stripped 1 base from V and 6 bases from J, with 9 bases between. The V gene's germline CDR1 is SNHLY and CDR2 FYNNEI. CDR3 length equals 13 residues. CDR3 bases: TGTGCCAGCAGTGAAGGACAGCAGAATGGCTACACCTTC. Its protein product is CASSEGQQNGYTF. Together with reference TRBV2 and TRBJ1-2, the CDR3 gives the full variable domain: EPEVTQTPSHQVTQMGQEVILRCVPISNHLYFYWYRQILGQKVEFLVSFYNNEISEKSEIFDDQFSVERPDGSNFTLKIRSTKLEDSAMYFCASSEGQQNGYTFGSGTRLTVV.

This clone was counted a single time. V is TRBV5-4 and J is TRBJ1-1, with no clear D. The CDR3 sequence is 13 residues long. Germline V gene lookup returns CDR1 SGHNT and CDR2 YYREEE (reference sequence). Trimming removed 3 bases from V and 2 bases from J, with 8 bases in between. The CDR3 nucleotides read TGTGCCAGCAGCTCCTCAGAAAACACTGAAGCTTTCTTT. Protein sequence: CASSSSENTEAFF. Based on the CDR3 plus reference TRBV5-4 and TRBJ1-1, the full variable domain is ETGVTQSPTHLIKTRGQQVTLRCSSQSGHNTVSWYQQALGQGPQFIFQYYREEENGRGNFPPRFSGLQFPNYSSELNVNALELDDSALYLCASSSSENTEAFFGQGTRLTVV.

This clone was counted a single time. The chain recombines TRBV25-1 with TRBJ1-2, with 8 positions matching TRBD1. CDR3 length equals 13 residues. V lost 10 bases to trimming and J lost 4 bases; unmatched junction nucleotides: 8. Germline-derived CDR1 and CDR2 are MGHDK and SYGVNS. The CDR3 DNA sequence: TGTGCCACCTCACAGGGGGTCAGCTATGGCTACACCTTC. Translating gives CATSQGVSYGYTF.

Only a few counts were recorded for this clone. V gene TRBV5-4 combines with J gene TRBJ2-6, with D possibly matching TRBD1 (5 bases). V lost 4 bases and J lost 0, with 23 bases in between. This CDR3 has 20 amino acids. From germline, CDR1 is SGHNT and CDR2 YYREEE (reference sequence). Here the CDR3 reads CASSHRTRATLSSGANVLTF. The CDR3 DNA reads TGTGCCAGCAGCCATCGGACACGCGCGACGCTGAGCTCTGGGGCCAACGTCCTGACTTTC. Full variable domain (missing parts from reference TRBV5-4 and TRBJ2-6): ETGVTQSPTHLIKTRGQQVTLRCSSQSGHNTVSWYQQALGQGPQFIFQYYREEENGRGNFPPRFSGLQFPNYSSELNVNALELDDSALYLCASSHRTRATLSSGANVLTFGAGSRLTVL.

The J gene is TRBJ1-2, the V gene TRBV9; D uncertain. The CDR3 loop spans 12 amino acids. Germline V gene data show CDR1 as SGDLS and CDR2 as YYNGEE. V was clipped by 4 bases and J by 2 bases, with 6 bases between them. This CDR3 reads CASSPSNYGYTF. CDR3 in DNA: TGTGCCAGCAGCCCCAGCAACTATGGCTACACCTTC. Combining the CDR3 with reference TRBV9 and TRBJ1-2 gives the whole variable domain DSGVTQTPKHLITATGQRVTLRCSPRSGDLSVYWYQQSLDQGLQFLIQYYNGEERAKGNILERFSAQQFPDLHSELNLSSLELGDSALYFCASSPSNYGYTFGSGTRLTVV.

J is TRBJ1-2 and V is TRBV5-4; no clear D gene. From germline, CDR1 is SGHNT and CDR2 YYREEE (reference sequence). The germline V and J ends were trimmed by 3 bases and 3 bases, with 15 bases remaining between them. The CDR3 runs 15 residues. CDR3 in DNA: TGTGCCAGCAGCTCCCCCATGGGGAGGGACTATGGCTACACCTTC. It yields the protein CASSSPMGRDYGYTF.

The chain uses TRBV7-9 and TRBJ2-1; D gene ambiguous. The V gene lost 1 base and the J gene lost 3 bases, with 4 bases spanning the gap. Germline-derived CDR1 and CDR2 are SEHNR and FQNEAQ (reference sequence). CDR3 size: 13 residues. The CDR3 DNA is TGTGCCAGCAGCTTAGGAATCTACAATGAGCAGTTCTTC. Protein product: CASSLGIYNEQFF. The variable domain in full, with the rest retrieved from reference TRBV7-9 and TRBJ2-1, is DTGVSQNPRHKITKRGQNVTFRCDPISEHNRLYWYRQTLGQGPEFLTYFQNEAQLEKSRLLSDRFSAERPKGSFSTLEIQRTEQGDSAMYLCASSLGIYNEQFFGPGTRLTVL.

This clone has more than one count but fewer than ten. The V and J genes are TRBV25-1 and TRBJ2-3; 12 nucleotides line up with TRBD2. There are 17 residues in the CDR3. Germline V gene lookup returns CDR1 MGHDK and CDR2 SYGVNS. Trimming removed 2 bases from V and 5 bases from J; junction bases left unmatched: 8. The CDR3 coding sequence is TGTGCCAGCAGTGAACTGACTAGCGGGAGTTGGATAGATACGCAGTATTTT. This codes for CASSELTSGSWIDTQYF.

The chain employs TRBV19 and TRBJ2-7, with TRBD1 identical over 7 bases. The CDR3 runs to 13 residues. Trimming at V came to 5 bases and at J to 6 bases, leaving 7 bases not matched to a gene. CDR1 is LNHDA and CDR2 is SQIVND in the germline V gene (reference sequence). CDR3 nucleotides: TGTGCCAGTAGTTCAGGGGGTCTGGGCGAGCAGTACTTC. Amino acid sequence: CASSSGGLGEQYF.

The chain is built from TRBV7-2 and TRBJ2-7; 11 bases agree with TRBD1. The trim removed 1 base at V and 2 bases at J, leaving 4 bases unmatched. Germline V gives CDR1 SGHTA, CDR2 FQGNSA. The CDR3 consists of 16 residues. CDR3 nucleotide sequence: TGTGCCAGCAGCTTAGTCGGACAGGGGGCTACCTACGAGCAGTACTTC. Translated: CASSLVGQGATYEQYF.

The J gene is TRBJ2-7, the V gene TRBV7-9; 7 nucleotides line up with TRBD2. The CDR3 extends over 14 amino acids. The germline V gene encodes CDR1 SEHNR and CDR2 FQNEAQ (reference sequence). J was trimmed by 7 bases and V by 4 bases; bases with no gene match: 10. The CDR3 loop is CASSSDAAGLEQYF. CDR3 nucleotides: TGTGCCAGCAGCTCGGACGCTGCGGGACTAGAGCAGTACTTC.

J is TRBJ1-2 and V is TRBV19, with D possibly being TRBD1 (5 bases). The CDR3 sequence is 11 residues long. The germline V gene has CDR1 LNHDA and CDR2 SQIVND (reference sequence). V lost 7 bases and J 14 bases, leaving 17 bases between the germline ends. The CDR3 region is CASTPGGRPTF. For the CDR3, the DNA is TGTGCCAGTACTCCGGGGGGACGCCCAACCTTC.

The V call is TRBV13, the J call TRBJ2-3; D not resolved. CDR3 size: 16 residues. The V gene's germline CDR1 is PRHDT and CDR2 FYEKMQ (reference sequence). V was pared by 4 bases and J by 0 bases, with 14 bases between. The CDR3 bases are TGTGCCAGCAGCTGTCGGACGGATACTAGCACAGATACGCAGTATTTT. Translation gives CASSCRTDTSTDTQYF.

The chain joins TRBV5-5 to TRBJ2-5, with D tentatively TRBD2 (5 bases). Trimming cost V 1 base and J 11 bases, with 12 bases left between them. The CDR3 contains 12 residues. The germline V gene encodes CDR1 SGHKS and CDR2 YYEKEE (reference sequence). CDR3 in amino acids: CASSLSAGEQYF. In DNA, the CDR3 is TGTGCCAGCAGCTTGTCAGCTGGGGAGCAGTACTTC.

This clone showed up just once. The rearrangement joins TRBV5-1 to TRBJ2-1, with 9 bases identical to TRBD2. The CDR3 length is 15 residues. V shed 0 bases, J shed 6 bases, and the junction held 4 bases outside the gene matches. CDR1 and CDR2 from the germline V gene are SGHRS and YFSETQ. CDR3 region: CASSLEGTSTNEQFF. DNA for the CDR3: TGCGCCAGCAGCTTGGAAGGGACTAGCACCAATGAGCAGTTCTTC.

The chain joins TRBV4-2 to TRBJ1-5; D gene uncertain. Germline lookup yields CDR1 LGHNA and CDR2 YNFKEQ. Trimming took off 4 bases at V and 0 bases at J, with 10 bases between the two ends. CDR3 length: 15 residues. The chain's CDR3 is CASSLVRDSNQPQHF. CDR3 nucleotides: TGTGCCAGCAGCCTTGTTAGGGATAGCAATCAGCCCCAGCATTTT.

The V call is TRBV30, the J call TRBJ1-2; 8 bases line up with TRBD1. CDR1 is GTSNPN and CDR2 is SVGIG in the germline V gene (reference sequence). This CDR3 is 13 amino acids long. The ends lost 4 bases at V and 8 bases at J; junction bases unmatched: 9. The CDR3 loop reads CAWNRGILSGYTF. The CDR3 DNA reads TGTGCCTGGAACAGGGGGATCCTCTCCGGCTACACCTTC.

The chain has TRBV7-9 and TRBJ2-1, with D possibly being TRBD2 (7 bases). Per the germline V gene, CDR1 is SEHNR and CDR2 is FQNEAQ (reference sequence). V lost 6 bases and J lost 0, with 21 bases in between. The CDR3 is 18 amino acids. The CDR3 protein is CASRHKGGDSSSYNEQFF. The CDR3, as DNA: TGTGCCAGCAGGCATAAGGGGGGGGACTCAAGCTCCTACAATGAGCAGTTCTTC. Full variable domain (rest looked up from reference TRBV7-9 and TRBJ2-1): DTGVSQNPRHKITKRGQNVTFRCDPISEHNRLYWYRQTLGQGPEFLTYFQNEAQLEKSRLLSDRFSAERPKGSFSTLEIQRTEQGDSAMYLCASRHKGGDSSSYNEQFFGPGTRLTVL.

V gene TRBV4-1 combines with J gene TRBJ1-1; possible D gene TRBD1, 5 bases. Germline V lookup: CDR1 MGHRA, CDR2 YSYEKL. CDR3 length equals 13 residues. V dropped 10 bases and J dropped 0 bases, with 12 bases sitting between them. The DNA of the CDR3 is TGCGCCACCAGTGCGGGGCTGAACACTGAAGCTTTCTTT. It codes for CATSAGLNTEAFF.